This is a list of T cell receptor beta chains from one sample in a study of shared clonotypes between healthy human individuals. Sequenced by immunoSEQ multiplex PCR; TCRdb stores in-frame clones only, minus some. The table lists hundreds of thousands of clones, roughly 70% of them singletons. Sequencing used memory CD4+ T cells sorted from blood. The receptors shown here come from a woman aged 25 to 39 in good health. CDR3s include the opening cysteine and the closing phenylalanine or tryptophan. A D gene is named only where the DNA matches it firmly. Size values are once, few and many counts, or a class for expanded clones, and some rows have none.

j_call d_call v_call cdr3_length clone_size cdr3_aa cdr3_nt
TRBJ1-2 TRBD1 TRBV28 15 once CASRQTGTGSRGYTF TGTGCCAGCAGACAAACCGGGACAGGGTCGAGGGGCTACACCTTC
TRBJ1-2 . TRBV7-8 11 few CASSGYYGYTF TGTGCCAGCAGCGGATACTATGGCTACACCTTC
TRBJ2-7 TRBD1 TRBV7-3 13 few CASSQDRAKEQYF TGTGCCAGCAGCCAGGACAGGGCTAAAGAGCAGTACTTC
TRBJ2-5 . TRBV27 16 . CASSHSFTGSAETQYF TGTGCCAGCAGCCACAGTTTCACAGGGTCGGCAGAGACCCAGTACTTC
TRBJ2-1 . TRBV19 15 . CASSMTTRWADEQFF TGTGCCAGTAGTATGACGACTAGGTGGGCGGATGAGCAGTTCTTC
TRBJ1-1 TRBD1 TRBV15 15 once CATSRAGTGGTEAFF TGTGCCACCAGCAGAGCCGGGACAGGGGGCACTGAAGCTTTCTTT
TRBJ2-5 TRBD2 TRBV6-1 14 . CASSEVVGRETQYF TGTGCCAGCAGTGAAGTGGTCGGGAGGGAGACCCAGTACTTC
TRBJ2-7 TRBD2 TRBV6-5 14 . CAISETGGSHEQYF TGTGCCATCAGTGAGACGGGAGGGTCCCACGAGCAGTACTTC
TRBJ2-7 TRBD1 TRBV5-1 14 . CASSFGTGVNEQYF TGCGCCAGCAGCTTCGGAACAGGGGTCAACGAGCAGTACTTC
TRBJ2-7 TRBD1 TRBV2 13 . CASRGTGGIEQYF TGTGCCAGCAGGGGGACAGGGGGCATCGAGCAGTACTTC
TRBJ2-7 . TRBV11-3 13 . CASSLGRFDEQYF TGTGCCAGCAGTCTCGGGCGATTCGACGAGCAGTACTTC
TRBJ1-5 TRBD1 TRBV6-5 14 . CASRGTAEHQPQHF TGTGCCAGCAGAGGGACAGCGGAGCATCAGCCCCAGCATTTT
TRBJ2-5 TRBD2 TRBV5-1 13 . CASTSGSGETQYF TGCGCCAGCACAAGCGGGAGCGGAGAGACCCAGTACTTC
TRBJ2-5 TRBD1 TRBV28 17 . CASSLLGQNFQAETQYF TGTGCCAGCAGTTTATTGGGACAGAATTTCCAAGCGGAGACCCAGTACTTC
TRBJ1-5 . TRBV30 13 . CAWAREGNQPQHF TGTGCCTGGGCCAGGGAGGGCAATCAGCCCCAGCATTTT
TRBJ1-3 TRBD1 TRBV6-5 15 . CASSLTGLAGNTIYF TGTGCCAGCAGTTTGACAGGGCTTGCGGGAAACACCATATATTTT
TRBJ1-4 . TRBV5-5 17 . CASSLGTVTATNEKLFF TGTGCCAGCAGCTTGGGGACAGTTACTGCAACTAATGAAAAACTGTTTTTT
TRBJ1-1 . TRBV6-1 15 . CASSGGTRASTEAFF TGTGCCAGCAGTGGAGGGACAAGGGCATCCACTGAAGCTTTCTTT
TRBJ2-5 TRBD1 TRBV5-6 14 . CASSRAGGRETQYF TGTGCCAGCAGCCGAGCAGGGGGCAGGGAGACCCAGTACTTC
TRBJ1-5 . TRBV6-5 12 . CASSYRDQPQHF TGTGCCAGCAGTTACCGGGACCAGCCCCAGCATTTT
TRBJ2-2 TRBD2 TRBV7-3 13 once CASASGSAGELFF TGTGCCAGCGCTAGCGGGAGCGCCGGGGAGCTGTTTTTT
TRBJ1-1 . TRBV29-1 15 . CSVATGRNMNTEAFF TGCAGCGTCGCGACAGGAAGAAATATGAACACTGAAGCTTTCTTT
TRBJ2-1 TRBD1 TRBV10-3 15 . CAISSGQGGYNEQFF TGTGCCATCTCTTCTGGACAGGGAGGTTACAATGAGCAGTTCTTC
TRBJ1-2 . TRBV7-9 13 . CASSLGANYGYTF TGTGCCAGCAGCTTAGGAGCTAACTATGGCTACACCTTC
TRBJ2-2 TRBD2 TRBV5-4 16 . CASSFISGRGSGELFF TGTGCCAGCAGCTTTATTAGCGGGAGGGGTTCCGGGGAGCTGTTTTTT
TRBJ2-6 . TRBV19 14 once CASSEGTGANVLTF TGTGCCAGTAGTGAGGGGACTGGGGCCAACGTCCTGACTTTC
TRBJ1-3 . TRBV10-3 14 . CATAIQDSGNTIYF TGTGCCACCGCAATCCAAGACTCTGGAAACACCATATATTTT
TRBJ2-1 TRBD1 TRBV5-1 15 . CASSSGTASYNEQFF TGCGCCAGCAGCTCCGGGACAGCGTCCTACAATGAGCAGTTCTTC
TRBJ2-3 TRBD2 TRBV11-2 16 . CASSSLAGSSTDTQYF TGTGCCAGCAGCTCCCTAGCGGGGTCTAGCACAGATACGCAGTATTTT